Listed below are T cell receptor beta chains from one sample, sequenced in a study of OX40 agonist ivuxolimab in advanced cancers. Assay: immunoSEQ multiplex PCR; the TCRdb copy retains only in-frame clones and omits some. The sample lists over 25,000 clones; roughly 80% were seen once. Source: CD4+ or CD8+ T cells sorted from blood, taken in a trial of the OX40 agonist ivuxolimab. Every receptor here comes from an adult with an advanced solid tumor such as melanoma, head and neck, liver or kidney cancer. Each CDR3 is given with its conserved first and last residue. Fields, in order: J gene, clone size, V gene, D gene, CDR3 protein, CDR3 DNA. D genes are given only for firm matches. Clone size is shown for a subset of rows, as once, few, many or a class of expanded clone.

J: TRBJ1-2; size: .; V: TRBV7-8; D: .; CDR3: CASSLDRHGNYGYTF; DNA: TGTGCCAGCAGCCTAGACCGTCACGGGAACTATGGCTACACCTTC
J: TRBJ1-1; size: .; V: TRBV19; D: .; CDR3: CASRGREGTEAFF; DNA: TGTGCCTCTAGGGGCAGGGAGGGCACTGAAGCTTTCTTT
J: TRBJ2-7; size: .; V: TRBV5-6; D: TRBD2; CDR3: CASSSRTSGRFAYEQYF; DNA: TGTGCCAGCAGTTCGAGGACTAGCGGGAGGTTCGCCTACGAGCAGTACTTC
J: TRBJ2-1; size: .; V: TRBV6-1; D: TRBD2; CDR3: CASSEGSGGADVQFF; DNA: TGTGCCAGCAGTGAAGGTAGCGGGGGGGCCGACGTGCAGTTCTTC
J: TRBJ2-6; size: .; V: TRBV28; D: .; CDR3: CASRFRGGANVLTF; DNA: TGTGCCAGCAGGTTCAGGGGAGGGGCCAACGTCCTGACTTTC
J: TRBJ2-1; size: .; V: TRBV9; D: .; CDR3: CASSVGKYPGNEQFF; DNA: TGTGCCAGCAGCGTAGGGAAATATCCCGGGAATGAGCAGTTCTTC
J: TRBJ1-6; size: .; V: TRBV7-3; D: .; CDR3: CASSSGSYNSPLHF; DNA: TGTGCCAGCAGCTCGGGCAGCTATAATTCACCCCTCCACTTT
J: TRBJ1-1; size: .; V: TRBV4-1; D: .; CDR3: CASSQEAQENTEAFF; DNA: TGCGCCAGCAGCCAAGAAGCACAGGAGAACACTGAAGCTTTCTTT
J: TRBJ2-7; size: .; V: TRBV9; D: TRBD1; CDR3: CASSVAYRGDEQYF; DNA: TGTGCCAGCAGCGTAGCCTACAGGGGTGATGAGCAGTACTTC
J: TRBJ1-1; size: once; V: TRBV6-6; D: .; CDR3: CASIGTEAFF; DNA: TGTGCCAGCATTGGGACTGAAGCTTTCTTT
J: TRBJ1-4; size: .; V: TRBV6-1; D: TRBD1; CDR3: CASGDRENEKLFF; DNA: TGTGCCAGCGGTGACAGGGAAAATGAAAAACTGTTTTTT
J: TRBJ2-7; size: .; V: TRBV4-1; D: .; CDR3: CASSQIQGSYEQYF; DNA: TGCGCCAGCAGCCAAATCCAGGGGTCTTACGAGCAGTACTTC
J: TRBJ2-7; size: few; V: TRBV27; D: .; CDR3: CASSFLTGTYEQYF; DNA: TGTGCCAGCAGTTTTCTGACAGGAACCTACGAGCAGTACTTC
J: TRBJ2-7; size: .; V: TRBV27; D: TRBD1; CDR3: CASSSGGRYEQYF; DNA: TGTGCCAGCAGTTCAGGGGGCAGGTACGAGCAGTACTTC
J: TRBJ2-5; size: .; V: TRBV7-9; D: TRBD2; CDR3: CASSSRATSGLQETQYF; DNA: TGTGCCAGCAGCTCTAGGGCCACTAGCGGATTACAAGAGACCCAGTACTTC
J: TRBJ2-1; size: .; V: TRBV5-1; D: .; CDR3: CASSLGGAYNEQFF; DNA: TGCGCCAGCAGCTTGGGGGGAGCTTACAATGAGCAGTTCTTC
J: TRBJ2-2; size: .; V: TRBV4-3; D: TRBD2; CDR3: CASSRPGERGANTGELFF; DNA: TGCGCCAGCAGCCGTCCGGGTGAGCGGGGGGCGAACACCGGGGAGCTGTTTTTT
J: TRBJ2-5; size: .; V: TRBV6-5; D: .; CDR3: CASRMRGGRETQYF; DNA: TGTGCCAGCAGGATGAGAGGGGGAAGGGAGACCCAGTACTTC
J: TRBJ2-7; size: .; V: TRBV6-1; D: .; CDR3: CASSEFRGFWNEQYF; DNA: TGTGCCAGCAGTGAATTTCGGGGTTTCTGGAACGAGCAGTACTTC
J: TRBJ1-2; size: .; V: TRBV27; D: .; CDR3: CATGGLGNYGYTF; DNA: TGTGCCACCGGAGGGTTGGGGAACTATGGCTACACCTTC
J: TRBJ1-4; size: .; V: TRBV4-3; D: .; CDR3: CASSQGSGWNEKLFF; DNA: TGCGCCAGCAGCCAAGGGTCCGGATGGAATGAAAAACTGTTTTTT
J: TRBJ1-1; size: .; V: TRBV19; D: .; CDR3: CASSTPRAPQAFF; DNA: TGTGCCAGTAGTACACCCCGGGCCCCTCAAGCTTTCTTT
J: TRBJ2-7; size: .; V: TRBV7-9; D: .; CDR3: CASSLVWQGPPYEQYF; DNA: TGTGCCAGCAGCTTAGTCTGGCAGGGGCCCCCCTACGAGCAGTACTTC
J: TRBJ2-7; size: .; V: TRBV30; D: .; CDR3: CAWNPNGVGDEQYF; DNA: TGTGCCTGGAACCCTAACGGAGTGGGGGACGAGCAGTACTTC
J: TRBJ1-1; size: .; V: TRBV5-4; D: .; CDR3: CATSAAGNTEAFF; DNA: TGTGCCACCTCTGCGGCAGGGAACACTGAAGCTTTCTTT
J: TRBJ1-4; size: .; V: TRBV10-2; D: .; CDR3: CASSESFATNEKLFF; DNA: TGCGCCAGCAGTGAGTCGTTTGCAACTAATGAAAAACTGTTTTTT
J: TRBJ2-2; size: .; V: TRBV4-1; D: .; CDR3: CASSPRASGELFF; DNA: TGCGCCAGCAGCCCGAGAGCTTCCGGGGAGCTGTTTTTT
J: TRBJ2-1; size: .; V: TRBV7-9; D: TRBD2; CDR3: CASSAGLAGGNEQFF; DNA: TGTGCCAGCAGCGCGGGACTAGCGGGAGGTAATGAGCAGTTCTTC
J: TRBJ1-5; size: .; V: TRBV7-2; D: .; CDR3: CASSLITIGGTGSNQPQHF; DNA: TGTGCCAGCAGCTTAATAACCATAGGGGGGACGGGTAGCAATCAGCCCCAGCATTTT
J: TRBJ1-1; size: .; V: TRBV6-6; D: .; CDR3: CASSYSQEVNTEAFF; DNA: TGTGCCAGCAGTTACTCACAGGAGGTGAACACTGAAGCTTTCTTT
J: TRBJ2-7; size: .; V: TRBV7-6; D: .; CDR3: CASSIGRGGDEQYF; DNA: TGTGCCAGCAGCATCGGCAGGGGGGGGGACGAGCAGTACTTC
J: TRBJ1-6; size: once; V: TRBV28; D: .; CDR3: CASSPRSGHLSSYNSPLHF; DNA: TGTGCCAGCAGTCCCCGATCGGGACACCTGAGCTCCTATAATTCACCCCTCCACTTT
J: TRBJ1-1; size: .; V: TRBV5-1; D: .; CDR3: CASSSGQPEAFF; DNA: TGCGCCAGCAGTTCCGGACAGCCGGAAGCTTTCTTT
J: TRBJ2-1; size: .; V: TRBV27; D: .; CDR3: CASSLSGVNEQFF; DNA: TGTGCCAGCAGTTTATCGGGGGTGAATGAGCAGTTCTTC
J: TRBJ1-5; size: .; V: TRBV6-1; D: .; CDR3: CASSEGKPQHF; DNA: TGTGCCAGCAGTGAGGGGAAGCCCCAGCATTTT
J: TRBJ1-1; size: .; V: TRBV27; D: TRBD1; CDR3: CASSFGQGEAFF; DNA: TGTGCCAGCAGTTTTGGACAGGGGGAAGCTTTCTTT
J: TRBJ1-1; size: .; V: TRBV28; D: .; CDR3: CASSFNLEEGETPEAFF; DNA: TGTGCCAGCAGTTTTAATCTTGAGGAAGGGGAGACCCCTGAAGCTTTCTTT
J: TRBJ2-7; size: once; V: TRBV27; D: TRBD1; CDR3: CAIGTGGYEQYF; DNA: TGTGCCATCGGGACAGGGGGCTACGAGCAGTACTTC
J: TRBJ2-1; size: .; V: TRBV7-8; D: .; CDR3: CASSSFGLSNEQFF; DNA: TGTGCCAGCAGCTCTTTCGGACTTAGCAATGAGCAGTTCTTC
J: TRBJ2-7; size: once; V: TRBV28; D: TRBD2; CDR3: CASSKVGGRTHEQYF; DNA: TGTGCCAGCAGTAAGGTGGGCGGGAGGACCCACGAGCAGTACTTC
J: TRBJ1-5; size: .; V: TRBV2; D: .; CDR3: CASSSRFGPNQPQHF; DNA: TGTGCCAGCAGTTCCCGGTTTGGGCCTAATCAGCCCCAGCATTTT
J: TRBJ1-3; size: .; V: TRBV7-3; D: .; CDR3: CASSLGGGSGNTIYF; DNA: TGTGCCAGCAGCTTAGGGGGCGGGTCTGGAAACACCATATATTTT
J: TRBJ1-4; size: .; V: TRBV4-1; D: .; CDR3: CASSPLGPGDEKLFF; DNA: TGCGCCAGCAGCCCTCTGGGGCCAGGGGACGAAAAACTGTTTTTT
J: TRBJ1-5; size: .; V: TRBV13; D: .; CDR3: CASRSFGGGAQQPQHF; DNA: TGTGCCAGCCGAAGTTTCGGGGGAGGGGCCCAGCAGCCCCAGCATTTT
J: TRBJ2-7; size: .; V: TRBV5-1; D: .; CDR3: CASSLGGETYEQYF; DNA: TGCGCCAGCAGCTTGGGAGGGGAAACCTACGAGCAGTACTTC
J: TRBJ2-3; size: .; V: TRBV7-9; D: .; CDR3: CASSLGPVGTDTQYF; DNA: TGTGCCAGCAGTTTGGGCCCGGTGGGCACAGATACGCAGTATTTT
J: TRBJ2-4; size: .; V: TRBV2; D: TRBD2; CDR3: CASSERGSGSSKNIQYF; DNA: TGTGCCAGCAGTGAAAGGGGTAGCGGGAGTTCCAAAAACATTCAGTACTTC
J: TRBJ2-7; size: .; V: TRBV11-3; D: .; CDR3: CASSLDKGHEQYF; DNA: TGTGCCAGCAGCTTAGATAAGGGCCACGAGCAGTACTTC
J: TRBJ1-2; size: .; V: TRBV6-1; D: .; CDR3: CASTPAGYGYTF; DNA: TGTGCCAGCACACCCGCGGGGTATGGCTACACCTTC
J: TRBJ2-1; size: .; V: TRBV27; D: .; CDR3: CASSNYHNEQFF; DNA: TGTGCCAGCAGTAATTATCACAATGAGCAGTTCTTC
J: TRBJ1-2; size: .; V: TRBV9; D: .; CDR3: CASSALRDGRGYTF; DNA: TGTGCCAGCAGCGCGCTCCGGGACGGACGTGGCTACACCTTC
J: TRBJ2-7; size: .; V: TRBV5-1; D: TRBD2; CDR3: CASSLASGGSYEQYF; DNA: TGCGCCAGCAGCTTGGCCTCGGGGGGGTCCTACGAGCAGTACTTC
J: TRBJ2-7; size: .; V: TRBV14; D: .; CDR3: CASSPGSRLNEQYF; DNA: TGTGCCAGCAGCCCCGGGAGTAGATTAAACGAGCAGTACTTC
J: TRBJ2-1; size: .; V: TRBV5-4; D: .; CDR3: CASTDGAGSYNEQFF; DNA: TGTGCCAGCACCGACGGGGCGGGCTCCTACAATGAGCAGTTCTTC
J: TRBJ1-2; size: .; V: TRBV6-6; D: .; CDR3: CASSYEVYGYTF; DNA: TGTGCCAGCAGTTATGAGGTTTATGGCTACACCTTC